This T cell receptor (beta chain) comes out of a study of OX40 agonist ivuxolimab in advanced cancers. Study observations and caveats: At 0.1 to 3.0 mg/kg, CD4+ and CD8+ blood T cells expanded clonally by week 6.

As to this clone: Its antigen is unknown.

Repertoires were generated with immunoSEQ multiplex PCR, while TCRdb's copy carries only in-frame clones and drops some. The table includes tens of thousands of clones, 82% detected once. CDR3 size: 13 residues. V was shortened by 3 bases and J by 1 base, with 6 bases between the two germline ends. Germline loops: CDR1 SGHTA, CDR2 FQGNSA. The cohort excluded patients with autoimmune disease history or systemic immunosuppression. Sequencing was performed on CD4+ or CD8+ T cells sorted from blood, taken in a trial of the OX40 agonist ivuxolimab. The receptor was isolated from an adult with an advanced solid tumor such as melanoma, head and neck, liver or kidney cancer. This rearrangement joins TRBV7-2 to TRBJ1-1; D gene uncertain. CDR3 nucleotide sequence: TGTGCCAGCAGCTTTGAACAGAACACTGAAGCTTTCTTT. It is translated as CASSFEQNTEAFF.